The clone carrying this T cell receptor beta chain was counted only a few times. Antigen: not known. This sample stems from a study of T cell repertoires in cytomegalovirus infection. As for the study in general: Selected CMV epitopes included recently identified HLA-C-restricted ones as well as well-studied HLA-B-restricted ones.

Trimming at V came to 4 bases and at J to 8 bases, leaving 11 bases not matched to a gene. Germline V gene data show CDR1 as SSHAT and CDR2 as FNYEAQ (reference sequence). The CDR3 is made up of 16 amino acids. TCRdb reanalysed the reads using MiXCR and keeps one entry per CDR3 protein. This table holds about 350,000 distinct CDR3 sequences, around a third found once. The receptor was derived from a human donor in good health (CMV status not recorded). Some clones in this sample may be carry-over from other donors' samples. This chain uses TRBV7-7 with TRBJ2-1; 10 bases align to TRBD2. Sequencing was performed on cultured PBMCs, taken from culture after CMV antigen stimulation. DNA of the CDR3: TGTGCCAGCAGCTCGGCCCCTAGCGGGAGTCGCGATGAGCAGTTCTTC. It is translated as CASSSAPSGSRDEQFF. Full variable domain (remainder filled in from reference TRBV7-7 and TRBJ2-1): GAGVSQSPRYKVTKRGQDVTLRCDPISSHATLYWYQQALGQGPEFLTYFNYEAQPDKSGLPSDRFSAERPEGSISTLTIQRTEQRDSAMYRCASSSAPSGSRDEQFFGPGTRLTVL.